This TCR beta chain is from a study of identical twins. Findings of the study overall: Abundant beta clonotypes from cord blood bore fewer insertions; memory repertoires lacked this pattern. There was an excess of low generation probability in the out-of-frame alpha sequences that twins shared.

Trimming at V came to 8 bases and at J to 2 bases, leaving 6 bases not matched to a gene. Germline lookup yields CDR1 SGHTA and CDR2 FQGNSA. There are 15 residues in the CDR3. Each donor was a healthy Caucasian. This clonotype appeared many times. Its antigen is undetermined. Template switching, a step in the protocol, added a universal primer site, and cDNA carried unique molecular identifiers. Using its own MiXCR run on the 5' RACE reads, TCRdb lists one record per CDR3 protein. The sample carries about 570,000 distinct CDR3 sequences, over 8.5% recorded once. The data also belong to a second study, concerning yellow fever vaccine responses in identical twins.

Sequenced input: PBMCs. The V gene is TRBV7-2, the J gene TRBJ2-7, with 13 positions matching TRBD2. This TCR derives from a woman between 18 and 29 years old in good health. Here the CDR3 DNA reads TGTGCCAGCCAAAGGGGGACTAGCGGGACCTACGAGCAGTACTTC. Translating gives CASQRGTSGTYEQYF.